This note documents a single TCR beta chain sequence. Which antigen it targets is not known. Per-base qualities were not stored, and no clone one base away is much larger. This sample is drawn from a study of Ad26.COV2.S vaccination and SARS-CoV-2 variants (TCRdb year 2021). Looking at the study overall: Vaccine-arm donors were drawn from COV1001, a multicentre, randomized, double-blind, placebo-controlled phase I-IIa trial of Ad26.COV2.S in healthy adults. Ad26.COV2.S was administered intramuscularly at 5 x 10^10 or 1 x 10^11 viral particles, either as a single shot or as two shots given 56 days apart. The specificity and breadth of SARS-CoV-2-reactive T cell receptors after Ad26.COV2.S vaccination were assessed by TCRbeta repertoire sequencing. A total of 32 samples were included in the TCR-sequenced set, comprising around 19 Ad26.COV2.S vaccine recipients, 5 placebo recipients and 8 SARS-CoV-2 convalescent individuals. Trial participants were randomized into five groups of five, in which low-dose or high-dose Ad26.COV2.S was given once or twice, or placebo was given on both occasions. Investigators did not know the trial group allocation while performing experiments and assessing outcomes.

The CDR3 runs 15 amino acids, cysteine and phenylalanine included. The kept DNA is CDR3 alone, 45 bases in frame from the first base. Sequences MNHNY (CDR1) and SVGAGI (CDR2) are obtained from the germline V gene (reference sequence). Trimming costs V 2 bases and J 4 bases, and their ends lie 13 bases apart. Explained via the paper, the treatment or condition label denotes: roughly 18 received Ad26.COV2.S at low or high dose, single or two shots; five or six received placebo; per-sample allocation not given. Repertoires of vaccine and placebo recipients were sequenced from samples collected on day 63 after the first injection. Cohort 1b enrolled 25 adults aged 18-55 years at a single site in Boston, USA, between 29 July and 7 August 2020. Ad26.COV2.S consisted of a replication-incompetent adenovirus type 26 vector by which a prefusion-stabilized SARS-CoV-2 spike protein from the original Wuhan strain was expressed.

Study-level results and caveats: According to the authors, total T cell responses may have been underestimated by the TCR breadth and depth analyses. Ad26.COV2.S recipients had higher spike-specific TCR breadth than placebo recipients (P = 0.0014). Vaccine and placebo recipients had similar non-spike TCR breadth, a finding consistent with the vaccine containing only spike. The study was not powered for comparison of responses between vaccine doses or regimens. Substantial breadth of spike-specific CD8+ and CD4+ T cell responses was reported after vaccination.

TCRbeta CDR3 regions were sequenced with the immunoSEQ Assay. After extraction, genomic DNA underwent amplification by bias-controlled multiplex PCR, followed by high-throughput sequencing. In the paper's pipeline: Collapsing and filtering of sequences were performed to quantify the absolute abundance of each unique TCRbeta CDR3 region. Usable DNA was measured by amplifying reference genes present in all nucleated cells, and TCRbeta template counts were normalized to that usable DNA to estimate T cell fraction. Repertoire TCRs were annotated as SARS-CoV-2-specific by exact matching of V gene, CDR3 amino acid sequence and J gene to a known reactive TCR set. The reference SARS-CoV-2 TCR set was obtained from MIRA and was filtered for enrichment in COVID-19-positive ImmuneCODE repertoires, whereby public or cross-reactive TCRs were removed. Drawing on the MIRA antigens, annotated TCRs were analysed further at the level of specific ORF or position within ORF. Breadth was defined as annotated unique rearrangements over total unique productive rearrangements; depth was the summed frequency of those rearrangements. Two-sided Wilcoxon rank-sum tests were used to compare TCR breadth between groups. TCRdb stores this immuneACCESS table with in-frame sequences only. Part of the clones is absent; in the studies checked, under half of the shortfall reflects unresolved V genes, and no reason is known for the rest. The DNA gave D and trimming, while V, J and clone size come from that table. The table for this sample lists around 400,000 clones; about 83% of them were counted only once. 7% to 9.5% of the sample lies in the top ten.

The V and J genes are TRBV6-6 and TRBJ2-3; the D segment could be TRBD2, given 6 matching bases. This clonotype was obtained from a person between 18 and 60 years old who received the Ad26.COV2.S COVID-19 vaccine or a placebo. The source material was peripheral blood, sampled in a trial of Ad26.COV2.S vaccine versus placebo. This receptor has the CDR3 CASSYELARADTQYF. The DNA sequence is TGTGCCAGCAGTTACGAACTAGCCCGCGCAGATACGCAGTATTTT.